What follows are 2 T cell receptor beta chains derived from one specimen sequenced in a study of OX40 agonist ivuxolimab in advanced cancers. TCRdb's table, derived via immunoSEQ multiplex PCR, lists solely in-frame clones and lacks some. The profile shows roughly 60,000 clones, about 91% of them singletons. The sample in question was CD4+ or CD8+ T cells sorted from blood, obtained in a trial of the OX40 agonist ivuxolimab. These receptor sequences come from an adult with an advanced solid tumor such as melanoma, head and neck, liver or kidney cancer.

This chain links TRBV4-3 with TRBJ2-6, with D possibly being TRBD2 (6 bases). Germline CDR1 and CDR2: LGHNA and YSLEER. V was cut by 0 bases and J by 0 bases, with 18 bases left in between. The CDR3 contains 20 residues. The DNA for the CDR3 is TGCGCCAGCAGCCAAGATAAGACCTCGGGGGTATACTCTGGGGCCAACGTCCTGACTTTC. Translation: CASSQDKTSGVYSGANVLTF.

V usage is TRBV29-1 and J usage is TRBJ1-1, with 9 positions matching TRBD1. The germline CDR1 and CDR2 sequences are SQVTM and ANQGSEA. The CDR3 has 14 residues. The trim removed 4 bases at V and 4 bases at J, leaving 7 bases unmatched. This CDR3 is CSVGPDRGGTEAFF. The CDR3 DNA is TGCAGCGTTGGCCCGGACAGGGGCGGCACTGAAGCTTTCTTT.